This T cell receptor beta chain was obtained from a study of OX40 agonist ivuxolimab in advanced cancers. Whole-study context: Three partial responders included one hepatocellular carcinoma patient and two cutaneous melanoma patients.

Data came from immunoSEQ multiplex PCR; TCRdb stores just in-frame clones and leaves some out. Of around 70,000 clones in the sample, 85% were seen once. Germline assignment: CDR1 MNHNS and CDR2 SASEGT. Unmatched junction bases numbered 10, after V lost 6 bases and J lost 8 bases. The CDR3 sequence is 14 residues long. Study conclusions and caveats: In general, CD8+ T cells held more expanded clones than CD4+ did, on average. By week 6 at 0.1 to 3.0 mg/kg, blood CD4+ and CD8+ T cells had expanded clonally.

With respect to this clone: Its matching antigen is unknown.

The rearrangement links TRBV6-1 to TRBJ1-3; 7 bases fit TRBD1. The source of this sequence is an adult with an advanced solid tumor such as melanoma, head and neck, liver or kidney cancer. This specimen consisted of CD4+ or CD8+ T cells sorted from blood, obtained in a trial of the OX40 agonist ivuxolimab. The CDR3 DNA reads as TGTGCCAGCAGCCAGACAGGGAGTATTGACACCATATATTTT. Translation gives CASSQTGSIDTIYF.